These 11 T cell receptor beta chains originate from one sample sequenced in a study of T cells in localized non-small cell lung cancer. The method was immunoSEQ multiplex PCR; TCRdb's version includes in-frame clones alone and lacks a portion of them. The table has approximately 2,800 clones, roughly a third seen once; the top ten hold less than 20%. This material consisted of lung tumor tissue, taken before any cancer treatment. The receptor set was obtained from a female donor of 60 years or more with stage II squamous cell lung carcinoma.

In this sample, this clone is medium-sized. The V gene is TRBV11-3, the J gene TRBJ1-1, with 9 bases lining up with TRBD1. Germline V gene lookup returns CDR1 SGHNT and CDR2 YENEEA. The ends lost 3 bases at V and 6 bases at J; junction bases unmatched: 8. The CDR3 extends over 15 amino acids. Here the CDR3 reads CASSLQGTGYSEAFF. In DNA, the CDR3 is TGTGCCAGCAGCTTGCAAGGGACAGGGTACTCTGAAGCTTTCTTT.

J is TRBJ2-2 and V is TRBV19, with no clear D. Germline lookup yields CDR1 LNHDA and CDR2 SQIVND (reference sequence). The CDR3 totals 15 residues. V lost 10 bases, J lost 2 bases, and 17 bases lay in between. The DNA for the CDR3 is TGTGCCACCTCCCTAAATCGGCGCAACACCGGGGAGCTGTTTTTT. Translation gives CATSLNRRNTGELFF.

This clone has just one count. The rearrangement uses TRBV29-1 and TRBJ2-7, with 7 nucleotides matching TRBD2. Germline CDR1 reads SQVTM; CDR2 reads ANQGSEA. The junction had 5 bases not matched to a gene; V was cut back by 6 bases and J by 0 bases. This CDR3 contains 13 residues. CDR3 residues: CSVGGGSSYEQYF. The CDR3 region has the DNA TGCAGCGTGGGGGGGGGAAGCTCCTACGAGCAGTACTTC.

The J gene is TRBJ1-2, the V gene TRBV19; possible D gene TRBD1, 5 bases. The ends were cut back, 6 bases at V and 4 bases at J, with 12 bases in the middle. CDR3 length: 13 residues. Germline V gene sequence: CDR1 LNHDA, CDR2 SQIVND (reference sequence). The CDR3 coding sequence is TGTGCCAGTAGCTCGGGGCGGCCCTATGGCTACACCTTC. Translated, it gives CASSSGRPYGYTF.

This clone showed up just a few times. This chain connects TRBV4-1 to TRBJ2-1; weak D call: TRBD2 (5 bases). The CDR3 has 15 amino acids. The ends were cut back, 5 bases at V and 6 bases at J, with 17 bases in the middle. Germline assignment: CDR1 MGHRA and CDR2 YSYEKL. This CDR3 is CASSTTSGVFNEQFF. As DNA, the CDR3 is TGCGCCAGCAGCACAACTAGTGGAGTTTTCAATGAGCAGTTCTTC.

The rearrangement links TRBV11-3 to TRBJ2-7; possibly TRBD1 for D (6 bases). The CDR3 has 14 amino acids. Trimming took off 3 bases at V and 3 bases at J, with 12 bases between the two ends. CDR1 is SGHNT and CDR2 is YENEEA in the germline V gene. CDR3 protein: CASSFVGQNYEQYF. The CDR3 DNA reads TGTGCCAGCAGCTTTGTTGGACAGAACTACGAGCAGTACTTC.

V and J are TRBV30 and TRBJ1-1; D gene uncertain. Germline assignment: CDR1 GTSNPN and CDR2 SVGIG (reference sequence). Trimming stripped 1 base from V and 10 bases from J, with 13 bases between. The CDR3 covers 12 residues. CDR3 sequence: CAWSAGSPGAFF. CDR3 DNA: TGTGCCTGGAGTGCCGGGTCCCCGGGAGCTTTCTTT.

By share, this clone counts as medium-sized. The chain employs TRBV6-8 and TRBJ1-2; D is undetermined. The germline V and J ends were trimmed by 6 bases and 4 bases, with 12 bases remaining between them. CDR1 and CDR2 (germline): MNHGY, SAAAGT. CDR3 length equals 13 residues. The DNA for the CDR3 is TGTGCCAGCAGCACTACGGGAAGCTATGGCTACACCTTC. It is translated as CASSTTGSYGYTF.

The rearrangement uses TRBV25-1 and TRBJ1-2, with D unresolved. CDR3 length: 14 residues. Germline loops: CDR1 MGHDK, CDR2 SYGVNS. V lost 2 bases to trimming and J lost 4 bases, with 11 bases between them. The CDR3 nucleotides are TGTGCCAGCAGTGAAAGCCTCCCGGGCTATGGCTACACCTTC. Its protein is CASSESLPGYGYTF.

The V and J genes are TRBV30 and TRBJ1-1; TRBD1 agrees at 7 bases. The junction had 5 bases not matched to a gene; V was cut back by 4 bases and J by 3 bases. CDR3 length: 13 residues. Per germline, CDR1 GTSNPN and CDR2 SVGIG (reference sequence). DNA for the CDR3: TGTGCCTGGACCAGACAGGGCTACACTGAAGCTTTCTTT. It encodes CAWTRQGYTEAFF. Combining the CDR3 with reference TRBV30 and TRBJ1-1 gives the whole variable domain SQTIHQWPATLVQPVGSPLSLECTVEGTSNPNLYWYRQAAGRGLQLLFYSVGIGQISSEVPQNLSASRPQDRQFILSSKKLLLSDSGFYLCAWTRQGYTEAFFGQGTRLTVV.

DNA of the CDR3: TGCGCCAGCACCGGCCAGAACTCTGGGGCCAACGTCCTGACTTTC. Protein sequence: CASTGQNSGANVLTF. The chain is built from TRBV10-2 and TRBJ2-6; D is unresolved. This CDR3 contains 15 residues. Germline CDR1 reads WSHSY; CDR2 reads SAAADI. V lost 7 bases, J lost 0 bases, and 10 bases lay in between.